This T cell receptor beta chain was sequenced for a study of cytomegalovirus exposure and HLA in healthy donors. At the level of the study: Early release data held tens of millions of unique TCRs from HLA-typed donors. Out of fewer than 500 genotyped donors, 81% belonged to the Caucasian-associated ancestry cluster.

A word on this clone: Its antigen is not known.

PCR employed 60 Vbeta and 13 Jbeta primers. Method: immunoSEQ multiplex PCR; TCRdb's copy keeps in-frame clones and lacks some. The profile shows 120,000 or so clones, approximately 76% of them singletons. Findings of the study overall: Analysis was performed later, and it showed HLA-associated TCR beta chains to be more clonally expanded than equally common others.

Germline values: CDR1 MNHEY, CDR2 SVGAGI. The CDR3 runs to 14 residues. Trimming removed 2 bases from V and 8 bases from J; junction bases left unmatched: 5. The clonotype originates from a man aged 55 to 70 in good health and CMV-seropositive. V and J are TRBV6-5 and TRBJ2-5; 10 bases match TRBD1. What was sequenced was PBMCs. CDR3 sequence: CASSYRDRGITQYF. CDR3 nucleotide sequence: TGTGCCAGCAGTTACCGGGACAGGGGCATTACCCAGTACTTC.